This T cell receptor (beta chain) emerged from a study of T cell responses to AZD1222 COVID-19 vaccine. Produced via immunoSEQ multiplex PCR; TCRdb's table is partial and in-frame only. The table lists over 150,000 clones, more than 75% of them singletons. The study's findings and limits: Spike-specific TCR breadth and depth rose after two AZD1222 doses. Seropositive at baseline were only a handful of AZD1222 recipients.

Of note for this clone: Its antigen is currently unknown.

Sequenced material: peripheral blood, taken 28 days after the second AZD1222 dose. The clonotype was recovered from an adult who received the AZD1222 COVID-19 vaccine.

CDR3 sequence: CASSQGYSREVYGYTF. In nucleotides, the CDR3 is TGTGCCAGCAGCCAAGGGTACTCGAGGGAAGTCTATGGCTACACCTTC. The V gene is TRBV3-1 (or the pseudogene TRBV3-2), the J gene TRBJ1-2, with D unresolved. Trimming removed 1 base at V and 4 bases at J, with 16 bases between. The germline V gene encodes CDR1 LGHDT and CDR2 YNNKEL (reference sequence). The CDR3 contains 16 residues.